This T cell receptor (beta chain) stems from a study of control samples from healthy donors and cancer patients. V lost 1 base and J lost 1, with 13 bases in between. Germline CDR1 reads LGHNA; CDR2 reads YNFKEQ. The CDR3 contains 16 residues. Generated by immunoSEQ multiplex PCR, the TCRdb table keeps only in-frame clones and is missing some. Of 150,000 to 200,000 clones listed, 80% to 95% were seen once; the top ten hold 0.68%. The sample was blood. The TCR originated in a young woman in good health. The chain joins TRBV4-2 to TRBJ2-5; D ambiguous. The CDR3 reads CASSQGARTVQETQYF. The CDR3 bases are TGTGCCAGCAGCCAAGGTGCCCGGACGGTCCAAGAGACCCAGTACTTC.